These T cell receptor beta chains were read from a single sample in a study of neurological immune-mediated disorders. In TCRdb, the 5' RACE reads were re-called with MiXCR into one record per CDR3 protein. The sample has about 71,000 distinct CDR3 sequences, approximately 10% seen once. Sequenced input: PBMCs. These receptors all come from a man aged 25-45 years in good health. Each CDR3 is given with its conserved first and last residue. Fields, in order: clone size, V gene, D gene, J gene, CDR3 protein, CDR3 DNA. The D gene is left open where the match is weak. Rows give clone size only sometimes, using once, few, many, or a class for an expanded clone.

size: many; V: TRBV28; D: TRBD2; J: TRBJ2-7; CDR3: CASRYLAGAYEQYF; DNA: TGTGCCAGCAGGTATCTAGCGGGAGCGTACGAGCAGTACTTC
size: many; V: TRBV5-4; D: .; J: TRBJ2-4; CDR3: CASSLAGRDDIQYF; DNA: TGTGCCAGCAGCTTGGCCGGCAGGGATGACATTCAGTACTTC
size: many; V: TRBV21-1; D: .; J: TRBJ2-7; CDR3: CASSKGGPTTYEQYF; DNA: TGTGCCAGCAGCAAAGGTGGCCCTACGACCTACGAGCAGTACTTC
size: many; V: TRBV5-1; D: .; J: TRBJ2-7; CDR3: CASSYGAGDVYEQYF; DNA: TGCGCCAGCAGTTATGGGGCAGGGGACGTTTACGAGCAGTACTTC
size: many; V: TRBV7-8; D: .; J: TRBJ2-3; CDR3: CASRFTQLDTQYF; DNA: TGTGCCAGCAGGTTCACCCAATTAGATACGCAGTATTTT
size: .; V: TRBV7-8; D: .; J: TRBJ1-5; CDR3: CASSFMAAEPQHF; DNA: TGTGCCAGCAGCTTTATGGCGGCGGAGCCCCAGCATTTT
size: many; V: TRBV5-1; D: .; J: TRBJ2-5; CDR3: CASTAGSIQETQYF; DNA: TGCGCCAGCACTGCGGGTTCAATCCAAGAGACCCAGTACTTC
size: many; V: TRBV15; D: .; J: TRBJ2-7; CDR3: CATSRDLRGYEQYF; DNA: TGTGCCACCAGCAGAGACCTTCGAGGCTACGAGCAGTACTTC
size: .; V: TRBV21-1; D: .; J: TRBJ2-3; CDR3: CASSKGTGKDTQYF; DNA: TGTGCCAGCAGCAAAGGAACCGGGAAGGATACGCAGTATTTT
size: many; V: TRBV9; D: .; J: TRBJ1-3; CDR3: CASSVTPGPTNSGNTIYF; DNA: TGTGCCAGCAGCGTGACTCCGGGGCCAACTAACTCTGGAAACACCATATATTTT
size: medium-sized; V: TRBV2; D: TRBD1; J: TRBJ2-5; CDR3: CASSEDRGQLETQYF; DNA: TGTGCCAGCAGTGAAGACAGGGGGCAGCTTGAGACCCAGTACTTC
size: .; V: TRBV28; D: TRBD2; J: TRBJ2-1; CDR3: CASTGTTGTSGYNEQFF; DNA: TGTGCCAGCACCGGTACCACCGGGACTAGCGGTTACAATGAGCAGTTCTTC
size: many; V: TRBV6-5; D: .; J: TRBJ1-2; CDR3: CASTSTPANGYTF; DNA: TGTGCCAGCACCTCGACACCGGCGAATGGCTACACCTTC
size: many; V: TRBV10-1; D: .; J: TRBJ2-7; CDR3: CASSVGSPTSGQYF; DNA: TGCGCCAGCAGTGTAGGCAGCCCTACGAGCGGACAGTACTTC
size: many; V: TRBV20-1; D: .; J: TRBJ2-7; CDR3: CSARHASSYEQYF; DNA: TGCAGTGCTAGGCATGCGAGCTCCTACGAGCAGTACTTC
size: many; V: TRBV28; D: TRBD2; J: TRBJ2-1; CDR3: CASSGAGGGNEQFF; DNA: TGTGCCAGCAGCGGAGCGGGAGGTGGCAATGAGCAGTTCTTC
size: .; V: TRBV18; D: TRBD2; J: TRBJ2-3; CDR3: CASSQTIAGGPGDTQYF; DNA: TGTGCCAGCTCACAAACTATAGCGGGAGGGCCGGGAGATACGCAGTATTTT
size: many; V: TRBV5-1; D: TRBD2; J: TRBJ2-3; CDR3: CASSLAGGPTDTQYF; DNA: TGCGCCAGCAGCTTGGCGGGAGGGCCCACAGATACGCAGTATTTT
size: .; V: TRBV7-8; D: TRBD1; J: TRBJ1-5; CDR3: CASSLRDRGRNQPQHF; DNA: TGTGCCAGCAGCCTCCGGGACAGGGGGAGAAATCAGCCCCAGCATTTT
size: few; V: TRBV7-6; D: .; J: TRBJ2-1; CDR3: CASSRQIYNEQFF; DNA: TGTGCCAGCAGCAGACAGATATACAATGAGCAGTTCTTC
size: many; V: TRBV20-1; D: .; J: TRBJ2-7; CDR3: CSALLTHSLPSYEQYF; DNA: TGCAGTGCTCTCTTGACGCATTCCCTCCCCTCCTACGAGCAGTACTTC
size: many; V: TRBV28; D: .; J: TRBJ2-5; CDR3: CASSTPYRKETQYF; DNA: TGTGCCAGCAGTACCCCTTACAGGAAAGAGACCCAGTACTTC
size: many; V: TRBV5-1; D: .; J: TRBJ2-3; CDR3: CASTNVMGGTDTQYF; DNA: TGCGCCAGCACTAATGTGATGGGGGGAACAGATACGCAGTATTTT
size: few; V: TRBV3-1; D: .; J: TRBJ1-5; CDR3: CASSPGLVNQPQHF; DNA: TGTGCCAGCAGCCCAGGGTTAGTCAATCAGCCCCAGCATTTT
size: many; V: TRBV6-2/TRBV6-3; D: .; J: TRBJ2-7; CDR3: CASSSYRDFSYEQYF; DNA: TGTGCCAGCAGTTCTTACCGGGACTTCTCCTACGAGCAGTACTTC
size: few; V: TRBV2; D: .; J: TRBJ1-5; CDR3: CASSEGHRGNQPQHF; DNA: TGTGCCAGCAGTGAAGGACACCGGGGCAATCAGCCCCAGCATTTT
size: many; V: TRBV20-1; D: .; J: TRBJ2-5; CDR3: CSARTASSVGETQYF; DNA: TGCAGTGCTAGAACAGCCTCTAGCGTGGGAGAGACCCAGTACTTC
size: many; V: TRBV7-9; D: .; J: TRBJ2-6; CDR3: CASSFFVAAGANVLTF; DNA: TGTGCCAGCAGCTTTTTCGTGGCAGCTGGGGCCAACGTCCTGACTTTC
size: many; V: TRBV29-1; D: .; J: TRBJ2-2; CDR3: CSVGRHSNTGELFF; DNA: TGCAGCGTTGGTCGACACTCGAACACCGGGGAGCTGTTTTTT
size: many; V: TRBV7-2; D: .; J: TRBJ2-5; CDR3: CASSLGIQTQYF; DNA: TGTGCCAGCAGCTTAGGAATCCAGACCCAGTACTTC
size: many; V: TRBV5-1; D: .; J: TRBJ2-7; CDR3: CASSFLGTYEQYF; DNA: TGCGCCAGCAGCTTCCTAGGGACCTACGAGCAGTACTTC
size: many; V: TRBV10-3; D: TRBD1; J: TRBJ2-7; CDR3: CAISEPGQGAGEQYF; DNA: TGTGCCATCAGTGAGCCAGGACAGGGGGCGGGTGAGCAGTACTTC
size: many; V: TRBV20-1; D: .; J: TRBJ2-1; CDR3: CSASYRDNEQFF; DNA: TGCAGTGCTAGTTACAGAGACAATGAGCAGTTCTTC